Presented here are 21 T cell receptor beta chains from one specimen sequenced in a study of blood T cell repertoires in COVID-19. The assay was immunoSEQ multiplex PCR, and TCRdb's table has in-frame clones only and misses some. The table shows some 20,000 clones, with 65% to 90% occurring only once. Material: peripheral blood. Receptors originate from a man between 45 and 60 years old with active COVID-19.

V is TRBV20-1 and J is TRBJ1-1, with D uncertain. Germline loops: CDR1 DFQATT, CDR2 SNEGSKA (reference sequence). The CDR3 has 11 residues. V lost 6 bases and J lost 4, with 9 bases in between. CDR3 protein: CSAMRGTEAFF. The DNA of the CDR3 is TGCAGTGCCATGCGAGGCACTGAAGCTTTCTTT.

The V gene is TRBV5-1, the J gene TRBJ2-1; 14 nucleotides align to TRBD2. V lost 0 bases, J lost 8 bases, and 4 bases stayed unmatched. CDR1 is SGHRS, CDR2 YFSETQ, per germline. The CDR3 has 16 amino acids. The CDR3 bases are TGCGCCAGCAGCTTGGCCGGGACTAGCGGGGGCTATGAGCAGTTCTTC. Protein: CASSLAGTSGGYEQFF.

The chain recombines TRBV27 with TRBJ2-7, with a possible D match to TRBD2 (6 bases). The germline V gene has CDR1 MNHEY and CDR2 SMNVEV (reference sequence). The CDR3 loop spans 11 amino acids. V was clipped by 11 bases and J by 7 bases, with 15 bases between them. CDR3 sequence: CAPRRVREQYF. The CDR3 nucleotides are TGTGCCCCTAGGAGGGTCCGGGAGCAGTACTTC.

V is TRBV19 and J is TRBJ2-1; 8 bases are a match to TRBD2. Germline CDR1 LNHDA, CDR2 SQIVND (reference sequence). V lost 3 bases to trimming and J lost 4 bases; unmatched junction nucleotides: 2. This CDR3 region has 14 residues. The CDR3 DNA reads TGTGCCAGTAGTATCGGGACTAGTTACAATGAGCAGTTCTTC. It encodes CASSIGTSYNEQFF.

The chain recombines TRBV6-5 with TRBJ1-2, with a weak D call TRBD1 (6 bases). Trimming left V 6 bases short and J 0 bases short, with 14 bases between. Germline V lookup: CDR1 MNHEY, CDR2 SVGAGI. The CDR3 has 15 amino acids. The CDR3 DNA follows: TGTGCCAGCAGCCCCCAAGGGGGGGCTAACTATGGCTACACCTTC. It codes for CASSPQGGANYGYTF.

The chain is built from TRBV12-5 and TRBJ2-3; TRBD1 is a possible D gene (7 bases). V lost 5 bases and J lost 1, with 10 bases in between. The germline gives CDR1 LGHNT, CDR2 FRNRAP. The CDR3 covers 14 residues. The CDR3: CASGGGTGTDTQYF. The DNA of the CDR3 is TGTGCTAGTGGTGGGGGGACAGGCACAGATACGCAGTATTTT.

This clone was detected only once. J is TRBJ2-2 and V is TRBV5-1; D remains unclear. CDR1 and CDR2 from the germline V gene are SGHRS and YFSETQ. The CDR3 is 17 residues long. The V end lost 0 bases, the J end lost 7 bases, and 19 bases lay between the germline ends. The CDR3 loop reads CASSLAGLGPAGGELFF. In DNA, the CDR3 is TGCGCCAGCAGCTTGGCCGGCTTGGGCCCAGCAGGCGGGGAGCTGTTTTTT.

The J gene is TRBJ2-3, the V gene TRBV12-5, with D uncertain. The CDR3 totals 14 residues. V lost 1 base to trimming and J lost 2 bases, with 7 bases between them. Per the germline V gene, CDR1 is LGHNT and CDR2 is FRNRAP. In nucleotides, the CDR3 is TGTGCTAGTGGTTTGGGCGACACCACAGATACGCAGTATTTT. Translation: CASGLGDTTDTQYF.

The chain is built from TRBV11-2 and TRBJ2-7; 10 bases fit TRBD1. The CDR3 runs 14 residues. V was pared by 3 bases and J by 5 bases, with 4 bases of the junction left unmatched. CDR1 and CDR2 (germline): SGHAT, FQNNGV. The CDR3 nucleotides are TGTGCCAGCAGCTTCTCGACAGGGGGCAACGAGCAGTACTTC. Translating it yields CASSFSTGGNEQYF.

Written as DNA, the CDR3 is TGCGCCAGCAGCTTGGACAGGGTTGGCTCACCCCTCCACTTT. Translation gives CASSLDRVGSPLHF. The chain has TRBV5-1 and TRBJ1-6; maybe TRBD1 (6 bases). The V end was cut by 0 bases, the J end by 10 bases, with 11 bases between. Germline V lookup: CDR1 SGHRS, CDR2 YFSETQ. This CDR3 contains 14 residues.

The rearrangement links TRBV5-6 to TRBJ1-5, with D uncertain. CDR1 is SGHDT, CDR2 YYEEEE, per germline. V lost 1 base and J lost 5, with 10 bases in between. The CDR3 covers 14 residues. The CDR3 region has the DNA TGTGCCAGCAGCTTGTACGGGTTCGATCAGCCCCAGCATTTT. Its protein is CASSLYGFDQPQHF.

This chain links TRBV5-1 with TRBJ1-2, with 11 bases fitting TRBD1. The germline CDR1 and CDR2 sequences are SGHRS and YFSETQ. This CDR3 contains 15 residues. With 7 bases clipped from V and 2 bases from J, the junction kept 7 bases outside the gene matches. CDR3 in amino acids: CASQGTGGTNYGYTF. The CDR3 nucleotides are TGCGCCAGCCAGGGGACAGGGGGTACCAACTATGGCTACACCTTC.

This clone came up once. CDR3 sequence reads: CASSQGEGLAGSQEQFF. The CDR3 nucleotides are TGTGCCAGCAGCCAAGGAGAGGGACTAGCGGGGTCGCAGGAGCAGTTCTTC. The chain joins TRBV3-1 (or the pseudogene TRBV3-2) to TRBJ2-1; TRBD2 agrees at 13 bases. V gave up 1 base and J gave up 10 bases; unmatched junction bases: 10. This CDR3 spans 17 amino acids. CDR1 is LGHDT and CDR2 is YNNKEL in the germline V gene (reference sequence).

Concerning this clone itself: Other DNA sequences in this specimen translate into the identical CDR3. The rearrangement joins TRBV6-2 or TRBV6-3 to TRBJ2-5, with TRBD2 identical over 7 bases. There are 12 residues in the CDR3. Germline V gene lookup returns CDR1 MNHEY and CDR2 SVGEGT. J was trimmed by 5 bases and V by 4 bases; bases with no gene match: 1. CDR3 sequence: CASSSRGETQYF. CDR3 coding DNA: TGTGCCAGCAGTTCGCGGGGGGAGACCCAGTACTTC.

This chain joins TRBV5-1 and TRBJ1-4; D not certain. From germline, CDR1 is SGHRS and CDR2 YFSETQ. The CDR3 extends over 12 amino acids. V gave up 1 base and J gave up 8 bases, with 6 bases separating them. The chain's CDR3 is CASSLTNEKLFF. CDR3 in DNA: TGCGCCAGCAGCTTGACAAACGAAAAACTGTTTTTT.

The chain has TRBV7-3 and TRBJ2-2; no definite D call. Trimming removed 5 bases at V and 0 bases at J, with 13 bases between. The CDR3 spans 16 residues. Germline CDR1 is SGHTA and CDR2 is FQGTGA. This chain's CDR3 is CASSVFSQANTGELFF. In DNA form, the CDR3 reads TGTGCCAGCAGCGTATTTAGTCAGGCGAACACCGGGGAGCTGTTTTTT.

This chain connects TRBV27 to TRBJ1-6; D remains unclear. In germline, CDR1 is MNHEY, CDR2 SMNVEV (reference sequence). Trimming left V 6 bases short and J 6 bases short, with 12 bases between. The CDR3 sequence is 14 residues long. The CDR3 DNA reads TGTGCCAGCAGGATTCAGAGACTTAATTCACCCCTCCACTTT. Its translation is CASRIQRLNSPLHF.

The rearrangement links TRBV5-1 to TRBJ1-5; 8 bases fit TRBD1. The CDR3 is 15 amino acids. J was trimmed by 2 bases and V by 4 bases; bases with no gene match: 5. From germline, CDR1 is SGHRS and CDR2 YFSETQ. The CDR3 spells CASSMTGVGNQPQHF. CDR3 in DNA: TGCGCCAGCAGCATGACAGGGGTCGGCAATCAGCCCCAGCATTTT.

The chain recombines TRBV19 with TRBJ2-7, with 8 bases matching TRBD1. The CDR3 is 15 amino acids. Germline V gives CDR1 LNHDA, CDR2 SQIVND (reference sequence). The V gene end was trimmed by 4 bases and the J gene end by 2 bases; junction bases not matched to a gene: 7. CDR3 amino acids: CASSRFQGAPYEQYF. The DNA of the CDR3 is TGTGCCAGTAGTAGGTTTCAGGGGGCCCCCTACGAGCAGTACTTC.

The chain couples TRBV2 to TRBJ1-1; tentative D call: TRBD1 (5 bases). This CDR3 has 14 amino acids. Trimming removed 3 bases from V and 6 bases from J, with 14 bases in between. The germline gives CDR1 SNHLY, CDR2 FYNNEI. CDR3 sequence reads: CASSEGRAVSEAFF. CDR3 coding DNA: TGTGCCAGCAGTGAGGGCAGGGCAGTTTCTGAAGCTTTCTTT.

V and J are TRBV5-5 and TRBJ2-7; a possible D gene is TRBD1 (6 bases). Trimming shortened V by 2 bases and J by 7 bases, and 16 bases separated the two germline ends. The CDR3 is 14 residues long. Germline CDR1 and CDR2: SGHKS and YYEKEE (reference sequence). CDR3 in amino acids: CASSFASGAQEQYF. For the CDR3, the DNA is TGTGCCAGCAGCTTCGCGTCAGGGGCCCAGGAGCAGTACTTC.